The rows below give T cell receptor beta chains drawn from one sample of a study of Ad26.COV2.S vaccination and SARS-CoV-2 variants. Clones were sequenced by immunoSEQ multiplex PCR, and TCRdb holds only the in-frame ones, with some missing. The repertoire holds roughly 350,000 clones, with around nine tenths as singletons. The sequencing here drew on peripheral blood, taken in a trial of Ad26.COV2.S vaccine versus placebo. Receptors were obtained from a person aged 18-60 years who received the Ad26.COV2.S COVID-19 vaccine or a placebo. CDR3s include the opening cysteine and the closing phenylalanine or tryptophan. A D gene is named only where the DNA matches it firmly. Expanded clones get a size class; other rows say once, few or many, or leave the size out.

>TRBV5-1|TRBJ1-2|-|-
CASSSETGLDNYGYTF
TGCGCCAGCAGCTCCGAGACAGGTCTCGACAACTATGGCTACACCTTC
>TRBV28|TRBJ2-3|-|-
CASSSGLRNTDTQYF
TGTGCCAGCAGTTCGGGACTTCGTAACACAGATACGCAGTATTTT
>TRBV6-1|TRBJ1-5|-|-
CASSEGPGQPQHF
TGTGCCAGCAGTGAGGGGCCGGGGCAGCCCCAGCATTTT
>TRBV4-1|TRBJ1-1|-|-
CASSQEPGVNTEAFF
TGCGCCAGCAGCCAGGAGCCGGGGGTTAACACTGAAGCTTTCTTT
>TRBV19|TRBJ1-2|-|-
CASSHLGDGYTF
TGTGCCAGTAGCCACCTGGGGGATGGCTACACCTTC
>TRBV30|TRBJ1-1|-|TRBD1
CAWSPSGTGEEAFF
TGTGCCTGGAGTCCATCCGGGACAGGGGAGGAAGCTTTCTTT
>TRBV4-3|TRBJ1-2|few|-
CASSHRDLRGYTF
TGCGCCAGCAGCCACAGGGATCTGCGTGGCTACACCTTC
>TRBV2|TRBJ1-6|-|TRBD1
CASMKTGGLNSPLHF
TGTGCCAGCATGAAGACAGGGGGCCTTAATTCACCCCTCCACTTT
>TRBV10-1|TRBJ2-1|-|TRBD2
CASSPGLAVNGSYNEQFF
TGCGCCAGCAGTCCGGGACTAGCGGTAAATGGCTCCTACAATGAGCAGTTCTTC
>TRBV25-1|TRBJ2-1|-|TRBD2
CASKQAGAEFF
TGTGCCAGCAAACAAGCGGGAGCAGAGTTCTTC
>TRBV28|TRBJ1-3|-|-
CASSETGRKDTIYF
TGTGCCAGCAGCGAAACAGGGAGGAAGGACACCATATATTTT
>TRBV18|TRBJ1-5|few|-
CASSPEGVAQPQHF
TGTGCCAGCTCACCAGAGGGGGTCGCTCAGCCCCAGCATTTT
>TRBV6-6|TRBJ2-7|-|-
CASSYSGGFAYEQYF
TGTGCCAGCAGTTACTCGGGGGGATTCGCTTACGAGCAGTACTTC
>TRBV9|TRBJ2-7|-|-
CASSGFTNEQYF
TGTGCCAGCAGTGGGTTCACGAACGAGCAGTACTTC
>TRBV7-2|TRBJ2-3|-|TRBD2
CASSTTSGGALDTQYF
TGTGCCAGCAGCACTACTAGCGGGGGGGCGTTGGATACGCAGTATTTT
>TRBV9|TRBJ2-7|-|-
CASSPRPRLVDEQYF
TGTGCCAGCAGCCCGCGCCCGCGACTAGTCGACGAGCAGTACTTC
>TRBV5-5|TRBJ2-1|-|-
CASSLGPLGNEQFF
TGTGCCAGCAGCTTGGGACCCCTGGGGAATGAGCAGTTCTTC
>TRBV5-8|TRBJ2-3|-|TRBD2
CASSRRGEGHTQYF
TGTGCCAGCAGCAGGCGGGGGGAGGGGCATACGCAGTATTTT
>TRBV28|TRBJ2-7|-|-
CASSAGTFPYEQYF
TGTGCCAGCAGCGCCGGGACTTTCCCCTACGAGCAGTACTTC
>TRBV7-9|TRBJ2-1|-|-
CASSFLFDGTQNEQFF
TGTGCCAGCAGCTTCCTGTTCGATGGAACTCAAAATGAGCAGTTCTTC
>TRBV6-5|TRBJ2-2|-|-
CASSYASRGGELFF
TGTGCCAGCAGTTATGCCTCAAGGGGCGGGGAGCTGTTTTTT
>TRBV3-1/TRBV3-2|TRBJ2-3|-|-
CASSPSGGLVDTQYF
TGTGCCAGCAGCCCCAGCGGCGGTTTGGTAGATACGCAGTATTTT
>TRBV6-5|TRBJ2-3|-|-
CASSLTATDTQYF
TGTGCCAGCAGTCTGACCGCCACAGATACGCAGTATTTT
>TRBV19|TRBJ1-2|-|-
CASSVSGPYGYTF
TGTGCCAGTAGTGTCTCAGGGCCCTATGGCTACACCTTC
>TRBV30|TRBJ2-1|once|-
CAWSPGILINFF
TGTGCCTGGAGTCCCGGGATCCTTATCAACTTCTTC
>TRBV6-5|TRBJ2-2|-|TRBD1
CASRDRANTGELFF
TGTGCCAGCAGGGACAGGGCGAACACCGGGGAGCTGTTTTTT
>TRBV5-4|TRBJ1-5|-|TRBD1
CASSPQPWTGAVGNQPQHF
TGTGCCAGCAGCCCTCAACCATGGACAGGCGCGGTGGGCAATCAGCCCCAGCATTTT
>TRBV7-9|TRBJ1-2|once|-
CASSPWYGYTF
TGTGCCAGCAGCCCTTGGTATGGCTACACCTTC
>TRBV7-2|TRBJ2-7|-|-
CASSLDSRGQQYF
TGTGCCAGCAGCTTAGATTCCCGGGGACAGCAGTACTTC
>TRBV3-1/TRBV3-2|TRBJ2-1|-|TRBD2
CASSQGYLAESYNEQFF
TGTGCCAGCAGCCAAGGATATCTAGCGGAGAGCTACAATGAGCAGTTCTTC
>TRBV11-2|TRBJ1-6|-|-
CASSLEASYNSPLHF
TGTGCCAGCAGCTTAGAGGCCAGCTATAATTCACCCCTCCACTTT
>TRBV7-2|TRBJ1-1|-|TRBD1
CASSSTGQGTTEAFF
TGTGCCAGCAGCTCGACGGGACAGGGGACTACTGAAGCTTTCTTT
>TRBV29-1|TRBJ1-1|-|-
CSGSPGGDRAFF
TGCAGCGGTTCACCTGGGGGGGATAGAGCTTTCTTT
>TRBV5-6|TRBJ2-5|-|TRBD1
CASTITGAAGETQYF
TGTGCCAGCACCATAACAGGGGCGGCGGGAGAGACCCAGTACTTC
>TRBV28|TRBJ2-2|-|-
CASTRSTRPTGELFF
TGTGCCAGCACACGTTCCACCAGACCCACCGGGGAGCTGTTTTTT
>TRBV14|TRBJ1-6|once|TRBD1
CASSHGTENSPLHF
TGTGCCAGCAGCCACGGGACAGAGAATTCACCCCTCCACTTT
>TRBV5-1|TRBJ2-5|-|-
CASSPGQVGQETQYF
TGCGCCAGCAGCCCCGGGCAGGTTGGGCAAGAGACCCAGTACTTC
>TRBV6-5|TRBJ2-7|-|-
CASVKADSYEQYF
TGTGCCTCCGTGAAGGCCGACTCCTACGAGCAGTACTTC
>TRBV19|TRBJ2-7|-|-
CASSSPGTREQYF
TGTGCCAGTAGTAGCCCCGGGACGCGCGAGCAGTACTTC
>TRBV4-1|TRBJ2-3|-|TRBD2
CASSRRFTSGDTDTQYF
TGCGCCAGCAGCCGCCGATTTACTAGCGGAGACACAGATACGCAGTATTTT
>TRBV7-2|TRBJ2-7|-|-
CASSLIAGRSASEQYF
TGTGCCAGCAGCTTAATCGCCGGACGGTCGGCCTCTGAGCAGTACTTC
>TRBV4-2|TRBJ1-1|-|TRBD1
CASSLPTGTVVGDTEAFF
TGTGCCAGCAGCCTACCGACCGGGACAGTCGTCGGGGACACTGAAGCTTTCTTT
>TRBV7-9|TRBJ1-2|-|-
CAGSRGTQDRGYTF
TGTGCCGGCTCAAGGGGTACGCAGGACCGCGGCTACACCTTC
>TRBV12-3/TRBV12-4|TRBJ1-2|-|-
CASSSVRNYGYTF
TGTGCCAGCAGTTCAGTGCGAAACTATGGCTACACCTTC
>TRBV6-1|TRBJ2-2|-|-
CASSYADTGELFF
TGTGCCAGCAGTTATGCGGACACCGGGGAGCTGTTTTTT
>TRBV7-2|TRBJ2-3|-|-
CASSLGMGGRADTQYF
TGTGCCAGCAGCTTAGGCATGGGGGGCAGGGCAGATACGCAGTATTTT
>TRBV5-1|TRBJ1-5|once|-
CASSLEGSGDQPQHF
TGCGCCAGCAGCTTGGAGGGGTCTGGGGATCAGCCCCAGCATTTT
>TRBV5-1|TRBJ1-6|once|-
CASSLGLSDSPLHF
TGCGCCAGCAGCTTGGGACTGTCTGATTCACCCCTCCACTTT
>TRBV28|TRBJ2-2|-|-
CASRPPLASTGELFF
TGTGCCAGCAGACCACCCCTAGCCTCAACCGGGGAGCTGTTTTTT
>TRBV28|TRBJ2-5|once|-
CASSANRAGYQETQYF
TGTGCCAGCAGTGCCAACAGGGCTGGGTACCAAGAGACCCAGTACTTC
>TRBV13|TRBJ1-2|-|TRBD1
CASSLGRQGQGGYTF
TGTGCCAGCAGCTTAGGCCGCCAGGGACAGGGTGGCTACACCTTC
>TRBV6-2/TRBV6-3|TRBJ1-1|-|-
CASSYSTSMGAFF
TGTGCCAGCAGTTACTCGACGAGTATGGGAGCTTTCTTT
>TRBV7-2|TRBJ2-6|-|-
CASSPRSPFSGANVLTF
TGTGCCAGCAGCCCACGTTCACCATTTTCTGGGGCCAACGTCCTGACTTTC
>TRBV2|TRBJ2-1|-|TRBD1
CASRRTGYGEQFF
TGTGCCAGCAGACGGACAGGGTATGGTGAGCAGTTCTTC